At least ten counts were recorded for the clone carrying this T cell receptor (beta chain). Germline CDR1 reads DFQATT; CDR2 reads SNEGSKA (reference sequence). The CDR3 is made up of 13 amino acids. Trimming cost V 0 bases and J 4 bases, with 9 bases left between them. TCRdb recomputed calls from the RT-PCR reads with MiXCR, one row per CDR3 protein. Among more than 550,000 distinct CDR3 sequences, 13% to 15% were seen once, and the ten largest hold 3.6%. The V gene is TRBV20-1, the J gene TRBJ1-2; no clear D. The receptor was isolated from a female donor in good health, serving as a healthy control. Sequencing was done on a sample of memory CD4+ T cells from blood. In DNA, the CDR3 is TGCAGTGCTAGAGAAGGGCAGGTCTATGGCTACACCTTC. Protein product: CSAREGQVYGYTF.